Below, 8 T cell receptor beta chains from the same sample are listed, as sequenced in a study of CD8+CD57+ T cells in acquired aplastic anemia (dated by TCRdb to 2017 to 2018). Flow cytometry had shown CD8+CD57+ cell expansion in the patients selected for sequencing. The data were produced on an Illumina HiSeq 2000. Genomic DNA was used as template for profiling of TCR beta VDJ combinations and CDR3 sequences. TCRdb trimmed public reads at Q25 via fastp, called clones via MiXCR and kept in-frame beta chains. Entries that share a CDR3 protein sequence are merged under the most common genes and DNA. Counted in this sample were 210,000 or so distinct CDR3 sequences; about half of them appeared once. The ten largest clones represent about 20% of the sample. The sample taken for sequencing was sorted CD4+, CD8+, or CD8+CD57+ T cells (not recorded which) from PBMCs. These receptor sequences come from a human donor with aplastic anemia.

This clonotype was seen ten or more times. This chain joins TRBV5-1 and TRBJ2-2; 7 nucleotides agree with TRBD2. Unmatched junction bases numbered 11, after V lost 4 bases and J lost 5 bases. CDR3 length: 16 residues. Germline V gene lookup returns CDR1 SGHRS and CDR2 YFSETQ. CDR3 DNA: TGCGCCAGCAGCCCACCTCTCGACGGGGGGACCGGGGAGCTGTTTTTT. Its translation is CASSPPLDGGTGELFF.

This clonotype was counted ten times or more. V usage is TRBV5-1 and J usage is TRBJ1-2, with 8 positions matching TRBD1. CDR3 length equals 20 residues. CDR1 is SGHRS, CDR2 YFSETQ, per germline. Trimming cost V 0 bases and J 3 bases; bases outside gene matches: 19. The CDR3 bases are TGCGCCAGCAGCTTGGATGGGGTGGGGACCGGACAGGGAACCGACTATGGCTACACCTTC. Amino acids: CASSLDGVGTGQGTDYGYTF.

In this sample, this clonotype turned up many times. The genes are TRBV6-5 and TRBJ1-6, with a weak D call TRBD1 (6 bases). This CDR3 is 16 amino acids long. The germline V gene has CDR1 MNHEY and CDR2 SVGAGI. V was pared by 0 bases and J by 9 bases, with 15 bases between. The CDR3 bases are TGTGCCAGCAGTTACTCGAGCGGGGGGCGCGGTTCACCCCTCCACTTT. Its protein is CASSYSSGGRGSPLHF.

The chain carries TRBV10-3 and TRBJ2-7; no firm D call. Trimming cost V 2 bases and J 2 bases, with 7 bases left between them. Germline V gene data show CDR1 as ENHRY and CDR2 as SYGVKD. This CDR3 comprises 13 residues. The CDR3 DNA is TGTGCCATCAGTGAGGGCAGGACCTACGAGCAGTACTTC. Protein sequence: CAISEGRTYEQYF.

The J gene is TRBJ2-3, the V gene TRBV2; the D is unclear. Trimming removed 5 bases at V and 0 bases at J, with 9 bases between. The CDR3 loop spans 14 amino acids. Germline CDR1 reads SNHLY; CDR2 reads FYNNEI. In DNA form, the CDR3 reads TGTGCCAGCAGTTCTCGTGACAGCACAGATACGCAGTATTTT. It translates to CASSSRDSTDTQYF.

The CDR3 sequence: CATSDSPGTGDQYF. DNA of the CDR3: TGTGCCACCAGTGATTCCCCCGGGACAGGGGATCAGTACTTC. V usage is TRBV24-1 and J usage is TRBJ2-7; the match to TRBD1 covers 10 bases. This CDR3 is built from 14 residues. Germline CDR1 reads KGHDR; CDR2 reads SFDVKD. V was pared by 2 bases and J by 10 bases, with 7 bases of the junction left unmatched.

There are many counts of this clonotype. V is TRBV19 and J is TRBJ2-3; tentatively, D is TRBD2 (7 bases). The CDR3 length is 15 residues. Germline lookup yields CDR1 LNHDA and CDR2 SQIVND (reference sequence). V was clipped by 1 base and J by 1 base, with 9 bases between them. CDR3 sequence (DNA): TGTGCCAGTAGTATAGCCGGGGGGCGCACAGATACGCAGTATTTT. Translation: CASSIAGGRTDTQYF.

Details on this clonotype: A junction end diverges from the germline sequence, so it may reflect a read error. J is TRBJ1-4 and V is TRBV2, with D hard to call. This CDR3 comprises 17 residues. Germline lookup yields CDR1 SNHLY and CDR2 FYNNEI. CDR3 DNA sequence: TGTGCCAGCAGTGAAGCGTCAGTTAGGGCAACTAGTGAAAAACTGTTTTTT. This sequence encodes CASSEASVRATSEKLFF. Looking up the rest from reference TRBV2 and TRBJ1-4 gives the full variable domain: EPEVTQTPSHQVTQMGQEVILRCVPISNHLYFYWYRQILGQKVEFLVSFYNNEISEKSEIFDDQFSVERPDGSNFTLKIRSTKLEDSAMYFCASSEASVRATSEKLFFGSGTQLSVL.